These 24 T cell receptor beta chains were all obtained from the same sample, sequenced in a study of lymphopenia after photon versus proton radiotherapy. Produced via immunoSEQ multiplex PCR; TCRdb's table is partial and in-frame only. Of 160,000 or so clones listed, roughly nine tenths are singletons. The starting material was peripheral blood, obtained from a patient treated with photon-based radiotherapy. The receptors shown here come from a man aged 50 or older with gastric cancer.

The chain has TRBV5-6 and TRBJ1-2, with 8 bases lining up with TRBD1. Germline V gene sequence: CDR1 SGHDT, CDR2 YYEEEE. CDR3 length: 14 residues. The V and J ends lost 6 bases and 4 bases, in that order; junction bases with no gene match: 8. CDR3 coding DNA: TGTGCCAGCACCCCGACAGGGGTCGGCTATGGCTACACCTTC. Residues: CASTPTGVGYGYTF.

This rearrangement joins TRBV19 to TRBJ2-7, with D maybe TRBD1 (6 bases). Trimming shortened V by 3 bases and J by 0 bases, and 15 bases separated the two germline ends. Germline CDR1 is LNHDA and CDR2 is SQIVND (reference sequence). This CDR3 is 16 amino acids long. In nucleotides, the CDR3 is TGTGCCAGTAGTATTGAGCCAAGGACAGACTCCTACGAGCAGTACTTC. This codes for CASSIEPRTDSYEQYF.

This clone was seen a handful of times. V usage is TRBV6-1 and J usage is TRBJ2-5; 11 bases map to TRBD2. Germline V gene data show CDR1 as MNHNS and CDR2 as SASEGT. V trimming: 3 bases; J trimming: 5 bases; junction bases outside the gene matches: 11. The CDR3 is 17 residues long. The CDR3 region has the DNA TGTGCCAGCAGTGAGGGGCTAGCGGGAGGAGGTAGGGAGACCCAGTACTTC. Its translation is CASSEGLAGGGRETQYF.

The chain is built from TRBV7-9 and TRBJ2-2; D perhaps matches TRBD1 (5 bases). V lost 4 bases and J 7 bases, leaving 16 bases between the germline ends. The CDR3 extends over 15 amino acids. The germline V gene encodes CDR1 SEHNR and CDR2 FQNEAQ (reference sequence). The chain's CDR3 is CASSSNTGTGGELFF. The CDR3 nucleotides are TGTGCCAGCAGCTCTAACACAGGAACGGGCGGGGAGCTGTTTTTT.

V usage is TRBV7-2 and J usage is TRBJ2-7; D gene unclear. V was pared by 6 bases and J by 0 bases, with 12 bases between. Germline V gives CDR1 SGHTA, CDR2 FQGNSA. The CDR3 sequence is 14 residues long. The CDR3 nucleotides read TGTGCCAGCAGGTCTACAGTATACTCCTACGAGCAGTACTTC. This translates into CASRSTVYSYEQYF. The full variable domain, in which reference TRBV7-2 and TRBJ2-7 provide the parts outside the CDR3, is GAGVSQSPSNKVTEKGKDVELRCDPISGHTALYWYRQSLGQGLEFLIYFQGNSAPDKSGLPSDRFSAERTGGSVSTLTIQRTQQEDSAVYLCASRSTVYSYEQYFGPGTRLTVT.

This chain uses TRBV18 with TRBJ2-3, with 12 bases matching TRBD2. CDR1 KGHSH and CDR2 LQKENI come from the germline V gene. J was trimmed by 7 bases and V by 5 bases; bases with no gene match: 16. The CDR3 contains 18 residues. Written as DNA, the CDR3 is TGTGCCAGCTCATTCAACGGACTAGCGGGGCCCGGGATACATACGCAGTATTTT. Translating gives CASSFNGLAGPGIHTQYF. Full variable domain (missing parts from reference TRBV18 and TRBJ2-3): NAGVMQNPRHLVRRRGQEARLRCSPMKGHSHVYWYRQLPEEGLKFMVYLQKENIIDESGMPKERFSAEFPKEGPSILRIQQVVRGDSAAYFCASSFNGLAGPGIHTQYFGPGTRLTVL.

The chain uses TRBV27 and TRBJ1-2; 9 positions match TRBD1. The CDR3 is 12 amino acids. CDR1 is MNHEY, CDR2 SMNVEV, per germline (reference sequence). J was trimmed by 6 bases and V by 4 bases; bases with no gene match: 0. Here the CDR3 reads CASSWTGDGYTF. In nucleotides, the CDR3 is TGTGCCAGCAGTTGGACAGGGGATGGCTACACCTTC.

The chain has TRBV2 and TRBJ2-3; 8 bases align to TRBD1. With V trimmed by 6 bases and J by 4 bases, 3 bases remained unmatched. There are 13 residues in the CDR3. The germline gives CDR1 SNHLY, CDR2 FYNNEI. For the CDR3, the DNA is TGTGCCAGCAGACCACAGGGGGCAGATACGCAGTATTTT. This gives the protein CASRPQGADTQYF.

This clone was picked up one time. The gene calls are TRBV30 and TRBJ2-7, with a possible D match to TRBD1 (6 bases). Germline V gives CDR1 GTSNPN, CDR2 SVGIG (reference sequence). The CDR3 spans 16 residues. Trimming left V 5 bases short and J 0 bases short, with 20 bases between. The DNA of the CDR3 is TGTGCCTGGTCTACATATCTGGGACATAGCTCCTACGAGCAGTACTTC. Translation: CAWSTYLGHSSYEQYF. Full variable domain (remainder filled in from reference TRBV30 and TRBJ2-7): SQTIHQWPATLVQPVGSPLSLECTVEGTSNPNLYWYRQAAGRGLQLLFYSVGIGQISSEVPQNLSASRPQDRQFILSSKKLLLSDSGFYLCAWSTYLGHSSYEQYFGPGTRLTVT.

The chain combines TRBV12-1 with TRBJ2-7; the table's D call TRBD2 went unverified against the DNA. TRBV12-1 counts as a pseudogene. The CDR3 length is 15 residues. The CDR3 bases are TGTGCCAGCAGCATCCGGGGGACGCCTAAGGGGGAGCAGTACTTC. Translation: CASSIRGTPKGEQYF.

The chain employs TRBV27 and TRBJ2-1; D is possibly TRBD1 (6 bases). The CDR3 sequence is 14 residues long. Germline CDR1 reads MNHEY; CDR2 reads SMNVEV (reference sequence). V dropped 5 bases and J dropped 3 bases, with 11 bases sitting between them. The CDR3 DNA follows: TGTGCCAGCAGTGGGGACACCTTCTACAATGAGCAGTTCTTC. It codes for CASSGDTFYNEQFF.

The V call is TRBV19, the J call TRBJ2-3, with 7 bases fitting TRBD1. CDR1 LNHDA and CDR2 SQIVND come from the germline V gene (reference sequence). The CDR3 has 15 residues. Losses at the gene ends were 3 bases for V and 2 bases for J; bases not matched to a gene: 5. In DNA form, the CDR3 reads TGTGCCAGTAGTATCGTACAGGGGATCACAGATACGCAGTATTTT. Protein: CASSIVQGITDTQYF.

This chain uses TRBV4-1 with TRBJ1-4; D not resolved. The CDR3 has 15 amino acids. CDR1 and CDR2 from the germline V gene are MGHRA and YSYEKL. V was trimmed by 4 bases and J by 8 bases, leaving 17 bases between them. The CDR3 DNA is TGCGCCAGCAGCCCCCCCCGGGGAGGGCGAGAAAAACTGTTTTTT. It codes for CASSPPRGGREKLFF.

In its sample, this clone was seen a few times. The chain uses TRBV30 and TRBJ2-3; 7 bases match TRBD2. Losses at the gene ends were 1 base for V and 1 base for J; bases not matched to a gene: 5. The CDR3 totals 15 residues. Germline assignment: CDR1 GTSNPN and CDR2 SVGIG (reference sequence). The CDR3 DNA reads TGTGCCTGGAGTGAGTGGGCGGGAGGCACAGATACGCAGTATTTT. Protein product: CAWSEWAGGTDTQYF.

The CDR3 reads CASSVGRSNTGELFF. In DNA form, the CDR3 reads TGTGCCAGCAGCGTAGGGAGGTCCAACACCGGGGAGCTGTTTTTT. V usage is TRBV9 and J usage is TRBJ2-2, with TRBD2 as a possible D gene (5 bases). The ends were cut back, 0 bases at V and 2 bases at J, with 8 bases in the middle. The length of the CDR3 is 15 residues. CDR1 is SGDLS, CDR2 YYNGEE, per germline.

This clone showed up just once. As DNA, the CDR3 is TGTGCTAGTGGTTACACAGGGAGCGGGACAGATACGCAGTATTTT. Translated, it gives CASGYTGSGTDTQYF. The J gene is TRBJ2-3, the V gene TRBV12-5, with D perhaps being TRBD1 or TRBD2 (6 bases each). The CDR3 is 15 amino acids. V lost 4 bases and J lost 3, with 14 bases in between. In germline, CDR1 is LGHNT, CDR2 FRNRAP. Filled out from reference TRBV12-5 and TRBJ2-3, the complete variable domain reads DARVTQTPRHKVTEMGQEVTMRCQPILGHNTVFWYRQTMMQGLELLAYFRNRAPLDDSGMPKDRFSAEMPDATLATLKIQPSEPRDSAVYFCASGYTGSGTDTQYFGPGTRLTVL.

The rearrangement joins TRBV30 to TRBJ2-5; D could derive from TRBD1 or TRBD2 (5 bases each). Trimming removed 1 base from V and 7 bases from J, with 13 bases in between. The germline CDR1 and CDR2 sequences are GTSNPN and SVGIG (reference sequence). The CDR3 is made up of 13 amino acids. For the CDR3, the DNA is TGTGCCTGGAGTGCTGGACCTGGGGGGACCCAGTACTTC. Translated, it gives CAWSAGPGGTQYF.

This clone showed up just a few times. V gene TRBV30 combines with J gene TRBJ2-7; 8 bases match TRBD1. Looked up from germline, CDR1 is GTSNPN and CDR2 is SVGIG (reference sequence). CDR3 length equals 14 residues. The ends lost 2 bases at V and 2 bases at J; junction bases unmatched: 5. CDR3 sequence: CAWSSGQGTYEQYF. The DNA of the CDR3 is TGTGCCTGGAGTTCAGGACAGGGTACCTACGAGCAGTACTTC.

The rearrangement joins TRBV2 to TRBJ1-1; D may be TRBD1 (5 bases). Germline lookup yields CDR1 SNHLY and CDR2 FYNNEI. The CDR3 has 14 residues. Trimming left V 5 bases short and J 11 bases short, with 21 bases between. CDR3: CASSLTGTKLDAFF. In nucleotides, the CDR3 is TGTGCCAGCAGTCTAACCGGGACTAAATTAGACGCTTTCTTT.

This clone was found once. The chain uses TRBV6-6 and TRBJ1-3, with TRBD1 matching over 8 bases. This CDR3 is 14 amino acids long. In germline, CDR1 is MNHNY, CDR2 SVGAGI (reference sequence). V lost 5 bases, J lost 3 bases, and 3 bases stayed unmatched. The CDR3 region has the DNA TGTGCCAGCAGTGCAGGGGGCGGTGGAAACACCATATATTTT. This gives the protein CASSAGGGGNTIYF.

The rearrangement joins TRBV14 to TRBJ2-7; TRBD1 might be the D (5 bases). V gave up 6 bases and J gave up 5 bases, with 14 bases separating them. CDR1 and CDR2 from the germline V gene are SGHDN and FVKESK. This CDR3 is 13 amino acids long. This CDR3 reads CASRPQGTHEQYF. CDR3 bases: TGTGCCAGCAGACCTCAGGGAACCCACGAGCAGTACTTC.

V gene TRBV5-1 combines with J gene TRBJ2-1; D is unresolved. Germline loops: CDR1 SGHRS, CDR2 YFSETQ. V shed 0 bases and J shed 6 bases, with 7 bases lying between them. This CDR3 is 13 amino acids long. DNA for the CDR3: TGCGCCAGCAGCTTGGCCCCTTTCAATGAGCAGTTCTTC. Translating gives CASSLAPFNEQFF.

The gene calls are TRBV10-2 and TRBJ2-5, with 7 bases fitting TRBD1. CDR1 WSHSY and CDR2 SAAADI come from the germline V gene. The CDR3 is made up of 14 amino acids. V was pared by 6 bases and J by 4 bases, with 8 bases of the junction left unmatched. The CDR3 region has the DNA TGCGCCAGCAGCCTGACAGGGAATGGAGAGACCCAGTACTTC. Translation gives CASSLTGNGETQYF.

This chain connects TRBV2 to TRBJ1-2; 7 positions agree with TRBD1. Germline-derived CDR1 and CDR2 are SNHLY and FYNNEI. The CDR3 is 16 residues long. The V segment lost 4 bases and the J segment 7 bases; nucleotides outside the gene matches: 15. DNA for the CDR3: TGTGCCAGCAGTGCGGTAAGGGGACAGCCTCAGGCTGGCTACACCTTC. It encodes CASSAVRGQPQAGYTF.